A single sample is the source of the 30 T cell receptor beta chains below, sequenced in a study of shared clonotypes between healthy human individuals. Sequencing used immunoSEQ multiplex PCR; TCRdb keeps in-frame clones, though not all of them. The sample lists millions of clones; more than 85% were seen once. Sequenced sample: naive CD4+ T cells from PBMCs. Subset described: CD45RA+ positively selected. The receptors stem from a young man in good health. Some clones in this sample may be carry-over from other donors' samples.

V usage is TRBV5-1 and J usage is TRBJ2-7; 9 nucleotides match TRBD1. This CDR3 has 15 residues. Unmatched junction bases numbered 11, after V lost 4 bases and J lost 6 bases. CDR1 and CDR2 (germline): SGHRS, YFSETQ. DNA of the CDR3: TGCGCCAGCAGCCGAGACGGACAGGGGCTTGGCGAGCAGTACTTC. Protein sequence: CASSRDGQGLGEQYF.

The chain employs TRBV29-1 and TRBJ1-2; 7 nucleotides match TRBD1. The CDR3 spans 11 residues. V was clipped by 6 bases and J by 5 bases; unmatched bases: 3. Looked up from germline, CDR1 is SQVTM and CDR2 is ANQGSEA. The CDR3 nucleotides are TGCAGCGTCGGACAGGAGTATGGCTACACCTTC. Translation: CSVGQEYGYTF.

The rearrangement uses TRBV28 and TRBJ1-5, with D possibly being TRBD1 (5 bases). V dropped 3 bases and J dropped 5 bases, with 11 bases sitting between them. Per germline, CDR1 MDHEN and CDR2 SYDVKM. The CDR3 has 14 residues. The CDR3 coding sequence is TGTGCCAGCAGTTTGGGGACCCCCCATCAGCCCCAGCATTTT. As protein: CASSLGTPHQPQHF.

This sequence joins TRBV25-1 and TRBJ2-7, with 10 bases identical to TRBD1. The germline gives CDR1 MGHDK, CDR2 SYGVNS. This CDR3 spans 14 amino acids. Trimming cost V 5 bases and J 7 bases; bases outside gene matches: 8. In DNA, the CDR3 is TGTGCCAGCAGTCAGGACAGGGGGTCGCGGGAGCAGTACTTC. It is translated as CASSQDRGSREQYF.

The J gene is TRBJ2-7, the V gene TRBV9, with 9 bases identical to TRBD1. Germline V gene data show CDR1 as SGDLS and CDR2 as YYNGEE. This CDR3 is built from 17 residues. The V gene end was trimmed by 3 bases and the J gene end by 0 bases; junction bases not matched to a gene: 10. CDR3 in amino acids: CASSGNPGQGSSYEQYF. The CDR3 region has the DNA TGTGCCAGCAGCGGCAACCCCGGACAGGGGAGCTCCTACGAGCAGTACTTC.

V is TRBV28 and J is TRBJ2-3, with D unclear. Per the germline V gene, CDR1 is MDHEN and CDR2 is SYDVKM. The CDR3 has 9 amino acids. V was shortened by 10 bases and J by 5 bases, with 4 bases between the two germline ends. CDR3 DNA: TGTGCCACTGGAGATACGCAGTATTTT. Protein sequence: CATGDTQYF.

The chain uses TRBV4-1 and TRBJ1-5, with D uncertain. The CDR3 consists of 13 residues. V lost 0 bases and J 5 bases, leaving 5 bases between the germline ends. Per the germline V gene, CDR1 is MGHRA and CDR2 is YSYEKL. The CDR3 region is CASSQEGYQPQHF. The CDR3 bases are TGCGCCAGCAGCCAAGAGGGGTATCAGCCCCAGCATTTT.

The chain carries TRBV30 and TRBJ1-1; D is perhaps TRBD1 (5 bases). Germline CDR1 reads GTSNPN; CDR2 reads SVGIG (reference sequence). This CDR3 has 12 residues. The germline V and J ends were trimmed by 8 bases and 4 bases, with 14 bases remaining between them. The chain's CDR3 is CAGGVGGTEAFF. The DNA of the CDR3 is TGTGCCGGAGGGGTTGGGGGCACTGAAGCTTTCTTT.

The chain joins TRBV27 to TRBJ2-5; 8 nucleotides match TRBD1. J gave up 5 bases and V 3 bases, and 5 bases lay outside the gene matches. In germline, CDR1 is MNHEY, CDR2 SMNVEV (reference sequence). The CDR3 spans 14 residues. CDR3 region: CASSFLDREETQYF. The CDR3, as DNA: TGTGCCAGCAGTTTCCTGGACAGGGAGGAGACCCAGTACTTC.

CDR3 in amino acids: CASSLSPGPYEQYF. As DNA, the CDR3 is TGTGCCAGCAGCTTATCCCCAGGGCCATACGAGCAGTACTTC. The chain joins TRBV7-6 to TRBJ2-7; D is possibly TRBD1 (5 bases). The germline gives CDR1 SGHVS, CDR2 FNYEAQ. This CDR3 spans 14 amino acids. V was shortened by 2 bases and J by 4 bases, with 12 bases between the two germline ends.

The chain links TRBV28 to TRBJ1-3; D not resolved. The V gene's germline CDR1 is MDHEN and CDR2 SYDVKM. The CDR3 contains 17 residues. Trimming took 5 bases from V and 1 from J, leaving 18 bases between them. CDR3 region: CASSTPLRGRSGNTIYF. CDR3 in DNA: TGTGCCAGCAGTACCCCCCTGCGGGGTAGATCTGGAAACACCATATATTTT.

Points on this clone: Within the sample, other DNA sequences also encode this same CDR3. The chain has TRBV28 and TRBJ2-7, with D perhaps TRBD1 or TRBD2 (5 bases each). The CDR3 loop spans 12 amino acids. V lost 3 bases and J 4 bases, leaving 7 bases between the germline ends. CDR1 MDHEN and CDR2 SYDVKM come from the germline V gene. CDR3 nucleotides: TGTGCCAGCAGTTTGGGGGTTTACGAGCAGTACTTC. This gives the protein CASSLGVYEQYF.

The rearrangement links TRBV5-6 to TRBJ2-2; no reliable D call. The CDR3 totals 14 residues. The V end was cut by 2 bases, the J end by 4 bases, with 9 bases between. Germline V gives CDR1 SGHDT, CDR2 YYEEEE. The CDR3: CASSLAGFTGELFF. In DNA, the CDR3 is TGTGCCAGCAGCTTAGCAGGATTCACCGGGGAGCTGTTTTTT.

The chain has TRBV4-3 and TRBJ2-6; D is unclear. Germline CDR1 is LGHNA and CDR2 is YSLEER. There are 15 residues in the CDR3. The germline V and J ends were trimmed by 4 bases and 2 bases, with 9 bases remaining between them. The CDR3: CASSPSPPGANVLTF. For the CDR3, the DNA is TGCGCCAGCAGCCCCTCCCCCCCTGGGGCCAACGTCCTGACTTTC.

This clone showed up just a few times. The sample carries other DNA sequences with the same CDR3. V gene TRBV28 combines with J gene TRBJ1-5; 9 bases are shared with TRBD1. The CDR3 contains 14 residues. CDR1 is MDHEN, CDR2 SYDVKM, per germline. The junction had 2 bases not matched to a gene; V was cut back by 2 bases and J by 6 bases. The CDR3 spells CASSLGQGSQPQHF. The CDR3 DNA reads TGTGCCAGCAGTTTAGGACAGGGGAGTCAGCCCCAGCATTTT. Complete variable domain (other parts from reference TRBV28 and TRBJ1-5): DVKVTQSSRYLVKRTGEKVFLECVQDMDHENMFWYRQDPGLGLRLIYFSYDVKMKEKGDIPEGYSVSREKKERFSLILESASTNQTSMYLCASSLGQGSQPQHFGDGTRLSIL.

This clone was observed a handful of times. CDR3 protein: CASSLGQGARNEQFF. The CDR3 DNA reads as TGTGCCAGCAGCTTGGGACAGGGGGCCCGCAATGAGCAGTTCTTC. The chain has TRBV7-9 and TRBJ2-1; 12 nucleotides align to TRBD1. CDR1 is SEHNR, CDR2 FQNEAQ, per germline (reference sequence). The V segment lost 3 bases and the J segment 6 bases; nucleotides outside the gene matches: 3. The CDR3 loop spans 15 amino acids.

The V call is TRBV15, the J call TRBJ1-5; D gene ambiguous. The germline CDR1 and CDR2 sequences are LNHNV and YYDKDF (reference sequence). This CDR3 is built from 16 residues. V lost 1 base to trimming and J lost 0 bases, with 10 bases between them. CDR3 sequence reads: CATSRGSGNSNQPQHF. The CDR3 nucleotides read TGTGCCACCAGCAGAGGATCGGGGAATAGCAATCAGCCCCAGCATTTT. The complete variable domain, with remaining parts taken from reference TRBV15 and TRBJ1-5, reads DAMVIQNPRYQVTQFGKPVTLSCSQTLNHNVMYWYQQKSSQAPKLLFHYYDKDFNNEADTPDNFQSRRPNTSFCFLDIRSPGLGDTAMYLCATSRGSGNSNQPQHFGDGTRLSIL.

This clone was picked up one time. CDR3 sequence (DNA): TGTGCCAGCAGCCAAGGAATGGCGGGAGGGTGGCACAATGAGCAGTTCTTC. This gives the protein CASSQGMAGGWHNEQFF. The chain combines TRBV14 with TRBJ2-1, with 9 bases fitting TRBD2. Germline loops: CDR1 SGHDN, CDR2 FVKESK. V shed 1 base and J 5 bases; nucleotides not matched to a gene: 9. The CDR3 sequence is 17 residues long.

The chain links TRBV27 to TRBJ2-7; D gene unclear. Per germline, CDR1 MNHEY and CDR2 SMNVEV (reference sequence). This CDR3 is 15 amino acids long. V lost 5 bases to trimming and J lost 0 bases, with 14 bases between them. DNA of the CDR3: TGTGCCAGCAGTCCACCGGGCGCGAGCTCCTACGAGCAGTACTTC. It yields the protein CASSPPGASSYEQYF.

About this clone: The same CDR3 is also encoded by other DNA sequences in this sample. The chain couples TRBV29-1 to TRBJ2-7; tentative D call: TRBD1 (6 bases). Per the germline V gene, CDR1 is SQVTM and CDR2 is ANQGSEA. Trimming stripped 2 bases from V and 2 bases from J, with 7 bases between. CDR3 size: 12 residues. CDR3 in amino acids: CSVERDTYEQYF. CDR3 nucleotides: TGCAGCGTTGAACGGGACACCTACGAGCAGTACTTC.

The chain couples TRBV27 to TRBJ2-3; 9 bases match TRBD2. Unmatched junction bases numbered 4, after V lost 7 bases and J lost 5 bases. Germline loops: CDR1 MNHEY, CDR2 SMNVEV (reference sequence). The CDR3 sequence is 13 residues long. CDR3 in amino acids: CASMREGIDTQYF. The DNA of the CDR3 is TGTGCCAGCATGCGGGAGGGCATAGATACGCAGTATTTT.

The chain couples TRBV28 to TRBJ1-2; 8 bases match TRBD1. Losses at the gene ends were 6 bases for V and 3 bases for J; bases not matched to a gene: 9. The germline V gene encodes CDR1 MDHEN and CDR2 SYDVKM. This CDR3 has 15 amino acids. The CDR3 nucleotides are TGTGCCAGCAGACAACGGGGGACAGGTGACTATGGCTACACCTTC. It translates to CASRQRGTGDYGYTF.

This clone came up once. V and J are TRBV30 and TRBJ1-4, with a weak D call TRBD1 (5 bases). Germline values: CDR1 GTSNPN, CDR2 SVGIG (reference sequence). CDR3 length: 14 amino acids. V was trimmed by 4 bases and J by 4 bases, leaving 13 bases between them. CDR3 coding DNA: TGTGCCTGGACTTGGGGCAACCTTAATGAAAAACTGTTTTTT. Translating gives CAWTWGNLNEKLFF.

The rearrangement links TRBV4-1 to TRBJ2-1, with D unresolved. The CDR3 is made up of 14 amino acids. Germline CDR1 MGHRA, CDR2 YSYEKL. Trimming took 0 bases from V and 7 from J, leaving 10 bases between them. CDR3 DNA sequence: TGCGCCAGCAGCCAAGAAAGGCGGCGAAATGAGCAGTTCTTC. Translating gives CASSQERRRNEQFF.

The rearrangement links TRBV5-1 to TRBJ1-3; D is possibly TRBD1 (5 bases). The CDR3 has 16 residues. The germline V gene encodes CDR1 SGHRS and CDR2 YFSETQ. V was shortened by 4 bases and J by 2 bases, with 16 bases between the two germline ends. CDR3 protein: CASSSRDPEAGNTIYF. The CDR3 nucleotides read TGCGCCAGCAGCAGCCGGGACCCGGAGGCTGGAAACACCATATATTTT.

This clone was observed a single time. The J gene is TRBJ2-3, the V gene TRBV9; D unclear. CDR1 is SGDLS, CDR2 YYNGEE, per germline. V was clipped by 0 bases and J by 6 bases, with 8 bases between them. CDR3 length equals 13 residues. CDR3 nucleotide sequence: TGTGCCAGCAGCGTAGTTTTTTCGGATACGCAGTATTTT. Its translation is CASSVVFSDTQYF.

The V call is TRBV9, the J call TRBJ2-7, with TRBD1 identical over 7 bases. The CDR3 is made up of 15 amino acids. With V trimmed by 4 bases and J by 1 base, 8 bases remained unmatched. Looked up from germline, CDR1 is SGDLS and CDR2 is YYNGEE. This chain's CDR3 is CASSPGQDPSYEQYF. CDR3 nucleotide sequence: TGTGCCAGCAGCCCCGGACAGGACCCTTCCTACGAGCAGTACTTC.

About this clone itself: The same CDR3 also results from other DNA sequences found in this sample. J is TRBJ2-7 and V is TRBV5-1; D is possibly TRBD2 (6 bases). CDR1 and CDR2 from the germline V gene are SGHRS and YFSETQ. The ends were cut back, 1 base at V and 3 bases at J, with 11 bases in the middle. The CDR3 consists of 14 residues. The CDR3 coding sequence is TGCGCCAGCAGCTTGATTGCGGGGCTCTACGAGCAGTACTTC. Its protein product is CASSLIAGLYEQYF.

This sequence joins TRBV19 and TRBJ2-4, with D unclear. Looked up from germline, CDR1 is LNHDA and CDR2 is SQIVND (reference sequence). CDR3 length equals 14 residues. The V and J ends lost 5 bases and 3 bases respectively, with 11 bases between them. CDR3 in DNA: TGTGCCAGTAGTCTTGTGCGGATCAAAAACATTCAGTACTTC. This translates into CASSLVRIKNIQYF.

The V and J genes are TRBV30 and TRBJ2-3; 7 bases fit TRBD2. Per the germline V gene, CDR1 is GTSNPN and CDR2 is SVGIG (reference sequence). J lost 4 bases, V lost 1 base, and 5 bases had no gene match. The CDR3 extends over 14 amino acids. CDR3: CAWSAVRGADTQYF. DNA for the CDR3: TGTGCCTGGAGTGCAGTCCGGGGGGCAGATACGCAGTATTTT.